This T cell receptor beta chain was observed in a study of CD8+CD57+ T cells in acquired aplastic anemia. Study overall: Roughly 9.8 million reads, on average, were obtained for CD4+ cells from healthy donors. Study-wide results and limits: Patients and controls shared some 30 CD8+ CDR3 sequences.

This clonotype has just a few counts. The target antigen is unknown. The CDR3 sequence is 16 residues long. Germline V gives CDR1 KGHDR, CDR2 SFDVKD. V was clipped by 2 bases and J by 4 bases; unmatched bases: 6. Genomic DNA was employed as the template in profiling TCR beta VDJ and CDR3. TCRdb used MiXCR to reprocess the reads, holding one entry per CDR3 protein. The table has approximately 160,000 distinct CDR3 sequences, approximately 40% seen once. The sequenced sample was sorted CD4+, CD8+, or CD8+CD57+ T cells (not recorded which) from PBMCs. This sequence originates from a human donor in good health. The genes are TRBV24-1 and TRBJ1-2, with TRBD1 identical over 10 bases. Here the CDR3 DNA reads TGTGCCACCAGTGATTCGGGACAGGGGACAGGCTATGGCTACACCTTC. This translates into CATSDSGQGTGYGYTF.